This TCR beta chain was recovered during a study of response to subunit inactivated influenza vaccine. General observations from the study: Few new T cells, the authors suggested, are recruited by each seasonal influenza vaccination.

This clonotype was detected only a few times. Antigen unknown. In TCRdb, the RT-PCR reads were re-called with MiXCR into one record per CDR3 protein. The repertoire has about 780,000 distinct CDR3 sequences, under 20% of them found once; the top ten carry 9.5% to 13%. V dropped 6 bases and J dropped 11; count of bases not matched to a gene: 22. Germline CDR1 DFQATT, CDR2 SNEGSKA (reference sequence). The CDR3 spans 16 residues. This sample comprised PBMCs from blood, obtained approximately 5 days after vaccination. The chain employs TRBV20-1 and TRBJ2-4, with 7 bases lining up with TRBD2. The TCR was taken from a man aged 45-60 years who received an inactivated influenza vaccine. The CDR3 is CSAANRLTSRNQLQYF. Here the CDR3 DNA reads TGCAGTGCAGCAAACCGGCTGACTAGCAGGAACCAGCTTCAGTACTTC.